Shown below are 23 T cell receptor beta chains from a single sample sequenced in a study of post-analysis software for immune sequencing data. Study outcomes and limitations: TRBV5-6, TRBV5-1 and TRBV20-1 belonged to a set of roughly five TRBV segments that were more frequent in patients than controls.

These receptors lack a known antigen. The TCR beta cDNA libraries contained unique molecular identifiers. MiXCR, run by TCRdb on the PCR reads, gives a single entry per CDR3 protein. This table holds fewer than 550,000 distinct CDR3 sequences, 34% found once. Material: blood. These receptors came from a girl aged 2-17 years with multiple sclerosis.

The chain is built from TRBV29-1 and TRBJ2-3; D remains ambiguous. Germline CDR1 is SQVTM and CDR2 is ANQGSEA. With 1 base removed from V and 6 bases from J, the gap between germline ends came to 11 bases. There are 13 residues in the CDR3. DNA for the CDR3: TGCAGCGTTGAAGGGATAAAATCCGATACGCAGTATTTT. It specifies CSVEGIKSDTQYF.

The gene calls are TRBV25-1 and TRBJ2-4, with 10 bases lining up with TRBD1. V lost 5 bases, J lost 2 bases, and 9 bases stayed unmatched. Germline loops: CDR1 MGHDK, CDR2 SYGVNS. The CDR3 spans 17 residues. The CDR3 bases are TGTGCCAGCAGTCGGGACAGGGGTACGGAGTCCAAAAACATTCAGTACTTC. This sequence encodes CASSRDRGTESKNIQYF. Using reference TRBV25-1 and TRBJ2-4 for the parts outside the CDR3, the full variable domain is EADIYQTPRYLVIGTGKKITLECSQTMGHDKMYWYQQDPGMELHLIHYSYGVNSTEKGDLSSESTVSRIRTEHFPLTLESARPSHTSQYLCASSRDRGTESKNIQYFGAGTRLSVL.

The CDR3 loop is CASSYEEFTEAFF. CDR3 bases: TGCGCCAGCAGCTACGAAGAGTTCACTGAAGCTTTCTTT. The V and J genes are TRBV5-1 and TRBJ1-1; D is ambiguous. The V gene's germline CDR1 is SGHRS and CDR2 YFSETQ. The CDR3 has 13 residues. The V and J ends lost 3 bases and 4 bases respectively, with 10 bases between them.

The genes are TRBV6-5 and TRBJ1-4; the D is unclear. The CDR3 loop spans 13 amino acids. V lost 10 bases and J 10 bases, leaving 19 bases between the germline ends. Germline-derived CDR1 and CDR2 are MNHEY and SVGAGI. The CDR3 DNA is TGTGCCACCCTCGATACAGCGGCAGCAAAACTGTTTTTT. It translates to CATLDTAAAKLFF.

The chain employs TRBV9 and TRBJ2-5, with a weak D call TRBD2 (6 bases). This CDR3 has 15 amino acids. V was shortened by 0 bases and J by 4 bases, with 13 bases between the two germline ends. The germline CDR1 and CDR2 sequences are SGDLS and YYNGEE. In DNA form, the CDR3 reads TGTGCCAGCAGCGTAGATGTGAGGCGGGGAGAGACCCAGTACTTC. Its translation is CASSVDVRRGETQYF.

The rearrangement joins TRBV4-1 to TRBJ2-3; TRBD2 agrees at 7 bases. Germline assignment: CDR1 MGHRA and CDR2 YSYEKL. The CDR3 consists of 18 residues. The V segment lost 4 bases and the J segment 2 bases; nucleotides outside the gene matches: 15. CDR3 protein: CASSLQSRAGIHTDTQYF. The CDR3 bases are TGCGCCAGCAGCCTTCAGTCCCGAGCGGGGATACACACAGATACGCAGTATTTT.

This clonotype was picked up a small number of times. The J gene is TRBJ2-5, the V gene TRBV20-1; D remains ambiguous. Deletions cut 2 bases from V and 5 bases from J, with 9 bases between. The CDR3 is made up of 12 amino acids. Germline values: CDR1 DFQATT, CDR2 SNEGSKA (reference sequence). CDR3 sequence (DNA): TGCAGTGCTAGACTTTTGGTGGAGACCCAGTACTTC. Residues: CSARLLVETQYF.

This clonotype was seen more than once but under ten times. In DNA form, the CDR3 reads TGTGCCAGCGATTTTTACAGAGGTGAAAAACTGTTTTTT. This sequence encodes CASDFYRGEKLFF. This sequence joins TRBV6-1 and TRBJ1-4; D remains ambiguous. The CDR3 spans 13 residues. Germline loops: CDR1 MNHNS, CDR2 SASEGT. V was shortened by 8 bases and J by 7 bases, with 14 bases between the two germline ends.

This clonotype was detected a few times. The V call is TRBV10-3, the J call TRBJ2-5, with a possible D match to TRBD2 (5 bases). V lost 8 bases and J lost 1, with 8 bases in between. The germline CDR1 and CDR2 sequences are ENHRY and SYGVKD. The CDR3 has 12 residues. The CDR3 sequence is CAIGSPQETQYF. The CDR3 DNA follows: TGTGCCATCGGGAGTCCCCAAGAGACCCAGTACTTC.

This clonotype was counted only a few times. The rearrangement links TRBV20-1 to TRBJ2-3; D might be TRBD1 (5 bases). CDR3 length: 16 amino acids. The ends were cut back, 5 bases at V and 3 bases at J, with 21 bases in the middle. From germline, CDR1 is DFQATT and CDR2 SNEGSKA (reference sequence). CDR3 bases: TGCAGTGCTCCGCGACAGCCTCGTAAGGTTACAGATACGCAGTATTTT. Translating gives CSAPRQPRKVTDTQYF.

The CDR3 sequence is CASSRTSYNEQFF. The CDR3 DNA reads as TGCGCCAGCAGCCGGACTTCTTACAATGAGCAGTTCTTC. The J gene is TRBJ2-1, the V gene TRBV5-1, with D maybe TRBD2 (5 bases). Germline V gene sequence: CDR1 SGHRS, CDR2 YFSETQ. The CDR3 is made up of 13 amino acids. V lost 4 bases and J lost 4, with 9 bases in between.

This chain connects TRBV5-1 to TRBJ2-7, with D perhaps matching TRBD1 (6 bases). Germline CDR1 is SGHRS and CDR2 is YFSETQ. The CDR3 covers 15 residues. With 2 bases removed from V and 3 bases from J, the gap between germline ends came to 15 bases. CDR3 DNA: TGCGCCAGCAGCTTACCTTCACAGGGTGTCTACGAGCAGTACTTC. It specifies CASSLPSQGVYEQYF.

This clonotype turned up a few times. The chain couples TRBV12-3 or TRBV12-4 to TRBJ2-3; 10 nucleotides match TRBD2. Losses at the gene ends were 2 bases for V and 6 bases for J; bases not matched to a gene: 5. The CDR3 sequence is 15 residues long. Here the CDR3 DNA reads TGTGCCAGCAGTTTATCGGCTAGCGGGGGCGATACGCAGTATTTT. This translates into CASSLSASGGDTQYF.

V and J are TRBV7-9 and TRBJ2-3; TRBD1 aligns across 9 bases. CDR3 length: 15 amino acids. Germline V gene sequence: CDR1 SEHNR, CDR2 FQNEAQ (reference sequence). Unmatched junction bases numbered 13, after V lost 8 bases and J lost 7 bases. The CDR3 region has the DNA TGTGCCAGCGCCCTTGCCACAGGGGGCGCAAATACGCAGTATTTT. Its translation: CASALATGGANTQYF.

The rearrangement joins TRBV18 to TRBJ2-5; 11 positions agree with TRBD2. CDR1 is KGHSH, CDR2 LQKENI, per germline. The V gene end was trimmed by 3 bases and the J gene end by 11 bases; junction bases not matched to a gene: 11. The CDR3 loop spans 15 amino acids. CDR3 in DNA: TGTGCCAGCTCACCGGGGACTAGCGGAACCTACAAGCAGTACTTC. This codes for CASSPGTSGTYKQYF.

The gene calls are TRBV5-4 and TRBJ1-1; 9 bases align to TRBD1. V lost 4 bases and J lost 1; bases outside the gene matches: 14. This CDR3 comprises 18 residues. Germline V CDR1 and CDR2: SGHNT, YYREEE (reference sequence). CDR3 amino acids: CASSLPFDRGRRNTEAFF. Written as DNA, the CDR3 is TGTGCCAGCAGCCTTCCTTTCGACAGGGGGAGGAGGAACACTGAAGCTTTCTTT.

This CDR3 reads CASTLNRGQRNTDTQYF. Written as DNA, the CDR3 is TGTGCCAGCACGCTCAACAGGGGGCAGAGGAATACAGATACGCAGTATTTT. The rearrangement joins TRBV7-8 to TRBJ2-3, with 9 bases matching TRBD1. Germline V CDR1 and CDR2: SGHVS, FQNEAQ. The CDR3 extends over 17 amino acids. V shed 7 bases and J 3 bases; nucleotides not matched to a gene: 14.

The chain carries TRBV4-1 and TRBJ1-1, with 11 bases fitting TRBD1. CDR1 and CDR2 from the germline V gene are MGHRA and YSYEKL. The CDR3 loop spans 16 amino acids. V shed 4 bases, J shed 2 bases, and the junction held 6 bases outside the gene matches. The CDR3 region is CASSPGQGVGNTEAFF. The CDR3 region has the DNA TGCGCCAGCAGCCCGGGACAGGGGGTAGGAAACACTGAAGCTTTCTTT.

This chain links TRBV5-1 with TRBJ2-7; 12 bases agree with TRBD1. The CDR3 has 16 amino acids. Germline CDR1 and CDR2: SGHRS and YFSETQ. V lost 4 bases, J lost 4 bases, and 9 bases stayed unmatched. The CDR3 sequence is CASSRGTGGIGYEQYF. The CDR3 DNA follows: TGCGCCAGCAGCAGGGGGACAGGGGGCATCGGTTACGAGCAGTACTTC.

The chain recombines TRBV6-1 with TRBJ2-5, with D perhaps matching TRBD2 (6 bases). The CDR3 covers 13 residues. Germline CDR1 and CDR2: MNHNS and SASEGT. Trimming pared 6 bases from V and 2 bases from J, leaving 10 bases between. The CDR3 spells CASRGTLQETQYF. The CDR3 DNA sequence: TGTGCCAGCAGGGGGACTCTTCAAGAGACCCAGTACTTC.

This clonotype has at least ten counts. This chain uses TRBV29-1 with TRBJ1-2; 9 positions agree with TRBD1. This CDR3 region has 12 residues. The germline V gene has CDR1 SQVTM and CDR2 ANQGSEA. Unmatched junction bases numbered 4, after V lost 6 bases and J lost 5 bases. In DNA form, the CDR3 reads TGCAGCGTCGGCGACAGGGGGTATGGCTACACCTTC. It specifies CSVGDRGYGYTF.

This clonotype was picked up a small number of times. The chain has TRBV27 and TRBJ1-2; a weak D match, TRBD1 (5 bases). The germline gives CDR1 MNHEY, CDR2 SMNVEV (reference sequence). The CDR3 is 14 amino acids. V lost 2 bases, J lost 4 bases, and 11 bases lay in between. This chain's CDR3 is CASSLQGGLYGYTF. The CDR3 coding sequence is TGTGCCAGCAGTTTACAGGGCGGCCTCTATGGCTACACCTTC.

This clonotype was detected only a few times. This chain connects TRBV5-6 to TRBJ2-1; TRBD1 agrees at 8 bases. The DNA end is more similar to TRBJ2-7, so the J call may be wrong. This CDR3 contains 16 residues. Looked up from germline, CDR1 is SGHDT and CDR2 is YYEEEE. The CDR3 sequence: CASSLDARGRFNEQYF. CDR3 coding DNA: TGTGCCAGCAGCTTGGACGCCAGGGGGCGCTTTAATGAGCAGTACTTC.